This TCR beta chain was sequenced for a study of T-cell reconstitution after alpha-beta-depleted transplantation in children. Regarding the study as a whole: After one year, T-cell counts and TCRbeta diversity mostly came from new T cells. Several hundred expanded graft clones reportedly gave rise to the alpha-beta T cells present about two months after transplant.

Germline V gene lookup returns CDR1 MNHEY and CDR2 SMNVEV (reference sequence). V lost 8 bases and J lost 8, with 22 bases in between. This CDR3 has 15 residues. As to this clonotype: As yet, its antigen is unknown.

Unique molecular identifiers were used to barcode this TCRbeta library. TCRdb called the PCR reads again in MiXCR, with one record for every CDR3 protein. The sample has 600,000 to 700,000 distinct CDR3 sequences, less than 15% seen once; the top ten hold 0.75% to 0.85%. The sample was PBMCs, taken before TCRalphabeta/CD19-depleted stem cell transplant. The sequence came from a girl aged 2-10 years with congenital amegakaryocytic thrombocytopenia, due to receive a stem cell transplant. The chain uses TRBV27 and TRBJ2-1; weak D call: TRBD1 (6 bases). The CDR3 loop reads CASGRGTSIYHEQFF. CDR3 sequence (DNA): TGTGCCAGCGGCAGAGGGACAAGCATTTACCATGAGCAGTTCTTC.